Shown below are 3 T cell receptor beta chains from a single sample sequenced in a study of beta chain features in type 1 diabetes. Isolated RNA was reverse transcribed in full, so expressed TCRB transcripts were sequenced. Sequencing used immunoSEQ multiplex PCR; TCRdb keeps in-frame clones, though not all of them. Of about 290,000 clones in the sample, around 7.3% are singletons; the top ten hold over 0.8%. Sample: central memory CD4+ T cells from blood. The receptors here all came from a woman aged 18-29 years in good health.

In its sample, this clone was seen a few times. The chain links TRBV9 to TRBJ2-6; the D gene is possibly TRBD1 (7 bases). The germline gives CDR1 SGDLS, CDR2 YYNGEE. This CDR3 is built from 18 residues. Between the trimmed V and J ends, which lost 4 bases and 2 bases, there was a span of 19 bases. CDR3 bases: TGTGCCAGCAGCCAAGATGGTCAGGGGGGCCCTGGGGCCAACGTCCTGACTTTC. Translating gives CASSQDGQGGPGANVLTF.

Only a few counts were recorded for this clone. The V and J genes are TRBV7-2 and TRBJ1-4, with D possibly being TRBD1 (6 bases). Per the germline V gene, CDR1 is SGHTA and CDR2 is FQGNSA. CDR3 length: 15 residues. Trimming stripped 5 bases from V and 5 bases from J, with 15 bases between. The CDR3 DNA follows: TGTGCCAGCAGCCCGATGTGGGGGGCGAATGAAAAACTGTTTTTT. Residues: CASSPMWGANEKLFF.

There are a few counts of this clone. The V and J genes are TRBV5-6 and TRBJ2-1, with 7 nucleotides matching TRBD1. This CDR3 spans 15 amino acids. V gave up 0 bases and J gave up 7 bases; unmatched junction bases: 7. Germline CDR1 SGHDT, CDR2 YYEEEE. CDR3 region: CASSLAQGVLNEQFF. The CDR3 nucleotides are TGTGCCAGCAGCTTGGCGCAGGGGGTGTTGAATGAGCAGTTCTTC.